The clone carrying this TCR beta chain has more than one count but fewer than ten. Via MiXCR, TCRdb re-called the 5' RACE reads, giving one row per CDR3 protein. Of 300,000 to 400,000 distinct CDR3 sequences detected, approximately 12% appear once; the ten largest clones hold roughly 3%. This entry belongs to a study of T cells after yellow fever vaccination. From germline, CDR1 is LGHNA and CDR2 YSLEER. The V end was cut by 0 bases, the J end by 0 bases, with 6 bases between. This CDR3 spans 15 amino acids. The source was CD4+ T cells sorted from PBMCs, collected 45 days after the yellow fever booster vaccination. The chain has TRBV4-3 and TRBJ1-3; D is uncertain. This receptor was identified in a man between 18 and 29 years old who received the YFV17D yellow fever vaccine. CDR3 nucleotide sequence: TGCGCCAGCAGCCAAGATACTGGCTCTGGAAACACCATATATTTT. Translated: CASSQDTGSGNTIYF.